This T cell receptor (beta chain) was sequenced for a study of blood T cell repertoires in COVID-19. Trimming took off 4 bases at V and 1 base at J, with 17 bases between the two ends. Germline CDR1 and CDR2: SGDLS and YYNGEE. The CDR3 has 16 amino acids. Enrolled through a virtual design, the participants were between roughly 18 and 100 years of age and came from about two dozen US areas. Participants were placed into cohorts based on the clinical history they reported. Two negative PCRs, clearance, or symptom resolution characterized the recovered Cohort 3 donors. Generated by immunoSEQ multiplex PCR, the TCRdb table keeps only in-frame clones and is missing some. The table records 350,000 to 450,000 clones, 80% to 85% of them present only once.

The receptor's source is a woman aged 45 to 65 who had recovered from COVID-19. The sample was PBMCs or T cells enriched from blood (not recorded which). V is TRBV9 and J is TRBJ1-1; no clear D. DNA of the CDR3: TGTGCCAGCAGCCCCAGACCGGAGACCACGAACACTGAAGCTTTCTTT. It specifies CASSPRPETTNTEAFF.